The 21 T cell receptor beta chains below were found in one sample sequenced in a study of blood T cell repertoires in COVID-19. Clones were read by immunoSEQ multiplex PCR, and TCRdb kept only the in-frame ones, dropping some. The table has fewer than 250,000 clones, approximately 84% seen once. The sequenced sample consisted of PBMCs or T cells enriched from blood (not recorded which). These receptors originate from a woman aged 30 to 39 who had recovered from COVID-19.

V and J are TRBV28 and TRBJ1-5, with TRBD1 matching over 8 bases. Germline V gene data show CDR1 as MDHEN and CDR2 as SYDVKM. This CDR3 contains 16 residues. V was pared by 5 bases and J by 2 bases, with 8 bases of the junction left unmatched. CDR3 in DNA: TGTGCCAGCAGTCGCCCAGGGGGCGCGGGCAATCAGCCCCAGCATTTT. Translating it yields CASSRPGGAGNQPQHF.

The CDR3 here is CASNPGGQETQYF. CDR3 coding DNA: TGTGCCAGCAATCCAGGGGGCCAAGAGACCCAGTACTTC. The chain is built from TRBV6-5 and TRBJ2-5; TRBD1 matches 7 bases. The V segment lost 7 bases and the J segment 1 base; nucleotides outside the gene matches: 3. CDR3 length: 13 residues. CDR1 is MNHEY and CDR2 is SVGAGI in the germline V gene.

This clone was seen more than once but under ten times. This chain links TRBV18 with TRBJ1-3; the D is unclear. The CDR3 length is 15 residues. Trimming removed 2 bases from V and 3 bases from J, with 11 bases in between. Germline CDR1 reads KGHSH; CDR2 reads LQKENI. CDR3 coding DNA: TGTGCCAGCTCACCAAATATGGGAGGTGGAAACACCATATATTTT. Translated, it gives CASSPNMGGGNTIYF.

The genes are TRBV6-5 and TRBJ2-1; TRBD2 matches 11 bases. The CDR3 has 15 residues. After removal of 5 bases from V and 6 bases from J, the junction contained 6 bases not matched to a gene. CDR1 is MNHEY and CDR2 is SVGAGI in the germline V gene. The chain's CDR3 is CASSLGTSGPNEQFF. The CDR3 DNA reads TGTGCCAGCAGTCTCGGGACTAGCGGACCCAATGAGCAGTTCTTC.

In its sample, this clone was seen once. The rearrangement links TRBV2 to TRBJ2-5, with 13 positions matching TRBD2. Trimming removed 4 bases from V and 0 bases from J; junction bases left unmatched: 5. The length of the CDR3 is 17 residues. CDR1 is SNHLY, CDR2 FYNNEI, per germline. CDR3 sequence reads: CASSGLAGGTYQETQYF. CDR3 DNA: TGTGCCAGCAGTGGACTAGCGGGGGGTACGTACCAAGAGACCCAGTACTTC.

V and J are TRBV2 and TRBJ1-1; 7 bases map to TRBD1. Trimming removed 8 bases from V and 5 bases from J; junction bases left unmatched: 11. CDR3 length equals 14 residues. CDR1 is SNHLY, CDR2 FYNNEI, per germline. As DNA, the CDR3 is TGTGCCAGCCGACAGGGTTTTGATGGGACTGAAGCTTTCTTT. It codes for CASRQGFDGTEAFF.

This clone was counted once. The CDR3 loop reads CASSQDWGQRGYTF. The CDR3 DNA follows: TGTGCCAGCAGCCAAGATTGGGGACAGCGTGGCTACACCTTC. The chain recombines TRBV14 with TRBJ1-2; 7 bases fit TRBD1. Germline V gene lookup returns CDR1 SGHDN and CDR2 FVKESK. Trimming at V came to 0 bases and at J to 7 bases, leaving 5 bases not matched to a gene. The CDR3 runs 14 residues.

This clone has only a few counts. This chain joins TRBV5-8 and TRBJ2-2, with 9 bases aligning to TRBD1. V shed 2 bases and J 3 bases; nucleotides not matched to a gene: 5. The CDR3 spans 16 residues. CDR1 and CDR2 (germline): SGHTS, YDEGEE. The CDR3 bases are TGTGCCAGCAGCTTCCGGACAGGGGTTTACACCGGGGAGCTGTTTTTT. Translating gives CASSFRTGVYTGELFF.

The chain has TRBV27 and TRBJ2-7; TRBD2 agrees at 14 bases. Trimming at V came to 1 base and at J to 2 bases, leaving 13 bases not matched to a gene. In germline, CDR1 is MNHEY, CDR2 SMNVEV (reference sequence). The CDR3 extends over 20 amino acids. CDR3 nucleotides: TGTGCCAGCAGTTTATACAGGGGGACTAGCGGGAGCAGGGACGCCTACGAGCAGTACTTC. Translated, it gives CASSLYRGTSGSRDAYEQYF.

The V call is TRBV6-6, the J call TRBJ2-3; D may be TRBD1 (6 bases). With 4 bases removed from V and 1 base from J, the gap between germline ends came to 12 bases. Germline V lookup: CDR1 MNHNY, CDR2 SVGAGI (reference sequence). The CDR3 runs 15 residues. The CDR3 protein is CASSSPRQGTDTQYF. The DNA for the CDR3 is TGTGCCAGCAGTTCCCCACGACAGGGCACAGATACGCAGTATTTT.

The genes are TRBV20-1 and TRBJ1-5; unclear D gene. Germline V CDR1 and CDR2: DFQATT, SNEGSKA (reference sequence). This CDR3 is 10 amino acids long. Trimming removed 4 bases at V and 14 bases at J, with 12 bases between. The CDR3 loop is CSAKHREEHF. The CDR3 DNA reads as TGCAGTGCTAAACATCGGGAGGAGCATTTT.

The sample holds a few counts of this clone. V and J are TRBV7-7 and TRBJ2-7; the match to TRBD2 covers 10 bases. CDR3 size: 14 residues. Germline assignment: CDR1 SSHAT and CDR2 FNYEAQ (reference sequence). CDR3 DNA sequence: TGTGCTAGCAGCCGGACTAGCGGCCCCTACGAGCAGTACGTC. Its translation: CASSRTSGPYEQYV.

The rearrangement joins TRBV7-9 to TRBJ1-4; tentatively, D is TRBD1 (5 bases). Looked up from germline, CDR1 is SEHNR and CDR2 is FQNEAQ (reference sequence). There are 14 residues in the CDR3. V was shortened by 3 bases and J by 5 bases, with 10 bases between the two germline ends. The CDR3 region is CASSLDMLNEKLFF. CDR3 nucleotide sequence: TGTGCCAGCAGCTTGGACATGTTAAATGAAAAACTGTTTTTT.

This chain joins TRBV4-1 and TRBJ2-5; tentative D call: TRBD1 (6 bases). Looked up from germline, CDR1 is MGHRA and CDR2 is YSYEKL. The CDR3 runs 15 residues. V lost 0 bases and J lost 4, with 12 bases in between. The CDR3 loop is CASSQDWGLGETQYF. DNA of the CDR3: TGCGCCAGCAGCCAAGATTGGGGGCTGGGAGAGACCCAGTACTTC.

DNA for the CDR3: TGTGCCAGCAGCGACGGGACAGGGAATGAAAAACTGTTTTTT. The encoded protein is CASSDGTGNEKLFF. This chain uses TRBV9 with TRBJ1-4; 9 positions match TRBD1. From germline, CDR1 is SGDLS and CDR2 YYNGEE. V was clipped by 3 bases and J by 5 bases; unmatched bases: 2. This CDR3 has 14 amino acids.

This chain links TRBV20-1 with TRBJ2-1, with 7 bases identical to TRBD1. The CDR3 runs 11 residues. J gave up 8 bases and V 5 bases, and 3 bases lay outside the gene matches. Germline V gene lookup returns CDR1 DFQATT and CDR2 SNEGSKA (reference sequence). CDR3 loop: CSASTGDEQFF. Written as DNA, the CDR3 is TGCAGTGCTTCCACAGGGGATGAGCAGTTCTTC.

This chain joins TRBV29-1 and TRBJ2-1, with 8 bases identical to TRBD2. Germline CDR1 is SQVTM and CDR2 is ANQGSEA. V dropped 0 bases and J dropped 5; count of bases not matched to a gene: 9. The length of the CDR3 is 16 residues. DNA of the CDR3: TGCAGCGTTGAAGATTCAGCGGGAGCTACCGACAATGAGCAGTTCTTC. It yields the protein CSVEDSAGATDNEQFF.

The rearrangement joins TRBV4-2 to TRBJ1-1; 7 nucleotides agree with TRBD1. The CDR3 extends over 16 amino acids. Germline V lookup: CDR1 LGHNA, CDR2 YNFKEQ. The V and J ends lost 4 bases and 5 bases, in that order; junction bases with no gene match: 13. The CDR3 sequence: CASSPKTGKRGTEAFF. CDR3 nucleotide sequence: TGTGCCAGCAGCCCAAAGACAGGGAAGAGGGGTACTGAAGCTTTCTTT.

This sequence joins TRBV28 and TRBJ1-2, with 9 bases fitting TRBD1. This CDR3 spans 19 amino acids. Germline V gives CDR1 MDHEN, CDR2 SYDVKM. The ends lost 4 bases at V and 3 bases at J; junction bases unmatched: 18. This chain's CDR3 is CASSSPFVGPTGGHYGYTF. The CDR3 bases are TGTGCCAGCAGTTCCCCTTTCGTGGGTCCTACAGGGGGCCACTATGGCTACACCTTC.

The chain joins TRBV7-2 to TRBJ1-1; tentatively, D is TRBD1 (5 bases). Trimming took off 3 bases at V and 1 base at J, with 12 bases between the two ends. CDR1 SGHTA and CDR2 FQGNSA come from the germline V gene. The CDR3 extends over 15 amino acids. CDR3 residues: CASSLYRYPNTEAFF. For the CDR3, the DNA is TGTGCCAGCAGCTTGTACAGGTACCCGAACACTGAAGCTTTCTTT.

This clone appeared a few times. This chain joins TRBV2 and TRBJ2-1; no firm D call. The CDR3 is 14 amino acids. The ends were cut back, 2 bases at V and 8 bases at J, with 13 bases in the middle. Per the germline V gene, CDR1 is SNHLY and CDR2 is FYNNEI. CDR3 in amino acids: CASSELYPTDEQFF. The DNA for the CDR3 is TGTGCCAGCAGTGAATTGTACCCTACGGATGAGCAGTTCTTC.